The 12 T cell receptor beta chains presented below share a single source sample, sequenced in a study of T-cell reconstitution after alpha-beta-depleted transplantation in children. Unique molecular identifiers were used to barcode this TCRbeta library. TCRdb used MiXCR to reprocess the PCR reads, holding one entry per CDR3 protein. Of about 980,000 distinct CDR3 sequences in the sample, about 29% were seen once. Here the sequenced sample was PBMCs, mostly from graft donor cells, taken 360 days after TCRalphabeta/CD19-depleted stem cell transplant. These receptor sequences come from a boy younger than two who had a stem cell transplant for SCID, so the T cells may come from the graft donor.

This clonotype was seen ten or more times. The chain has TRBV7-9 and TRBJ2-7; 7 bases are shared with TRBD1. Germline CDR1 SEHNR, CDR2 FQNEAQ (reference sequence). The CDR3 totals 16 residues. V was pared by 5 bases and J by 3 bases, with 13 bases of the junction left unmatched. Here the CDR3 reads CASSIQLTGNLYEQYF. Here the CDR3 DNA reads TGTGCCAGCAGCATCCAACTGACAGGGAACCTCTACGAGCAGTACTTC.

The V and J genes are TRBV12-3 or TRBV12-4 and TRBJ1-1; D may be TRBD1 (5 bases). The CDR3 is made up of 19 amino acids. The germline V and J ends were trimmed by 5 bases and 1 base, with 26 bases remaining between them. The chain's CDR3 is CASSATPRWGPSANTEAFF. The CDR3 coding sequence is TGTGCCAGCAGTGCGACCCCGCGGTGGGGCCCTTCGGCGAACACTGAAGCTTTCTTT.

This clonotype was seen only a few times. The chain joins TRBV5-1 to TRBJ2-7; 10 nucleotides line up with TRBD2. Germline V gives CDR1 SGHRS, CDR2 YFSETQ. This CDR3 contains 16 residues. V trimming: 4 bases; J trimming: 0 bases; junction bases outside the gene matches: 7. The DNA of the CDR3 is TGCGCCAGCAGCGACCTAGCGGGGGCAAGCTCCTACGAGCAGTACTTC. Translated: CASSDLAGASSYEQYF.

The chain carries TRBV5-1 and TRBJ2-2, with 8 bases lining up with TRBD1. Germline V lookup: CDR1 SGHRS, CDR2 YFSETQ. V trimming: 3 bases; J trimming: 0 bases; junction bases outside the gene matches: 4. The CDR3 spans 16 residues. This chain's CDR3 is CASSWTGSTNTGELFF. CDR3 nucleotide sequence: TGCGCCAGCAGCTGGACAGGGTCCACGAACACCGGGGAGCTGTTTTTT.

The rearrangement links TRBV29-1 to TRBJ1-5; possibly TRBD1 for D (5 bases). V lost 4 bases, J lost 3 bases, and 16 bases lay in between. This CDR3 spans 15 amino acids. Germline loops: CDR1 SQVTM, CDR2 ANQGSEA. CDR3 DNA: TGCAGCGTTGGTGAAGGGGCGGGGGACAATCAGCCCCAGCATTTT. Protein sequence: CSVGEGAGDNQPQHF.

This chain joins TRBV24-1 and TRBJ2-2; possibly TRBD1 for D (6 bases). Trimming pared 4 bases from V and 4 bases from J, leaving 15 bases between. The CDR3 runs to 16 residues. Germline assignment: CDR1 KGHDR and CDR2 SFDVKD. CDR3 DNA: TGTGCCACCAGTGACGGTGGGGGCCGGATCACCGGGGAGCTGTTTTTT. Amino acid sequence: CATSDGGGRITGELFF.

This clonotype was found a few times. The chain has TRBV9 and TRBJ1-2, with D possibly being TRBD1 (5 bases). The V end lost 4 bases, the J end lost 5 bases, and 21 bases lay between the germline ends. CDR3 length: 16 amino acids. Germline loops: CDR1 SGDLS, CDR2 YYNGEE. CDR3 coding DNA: TGTGCCAGCAGCCCGAGAGGTGGAGGGGTGGGGTATGGCTACACCTTC. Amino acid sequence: CASSPRGGGVGYGYTF.

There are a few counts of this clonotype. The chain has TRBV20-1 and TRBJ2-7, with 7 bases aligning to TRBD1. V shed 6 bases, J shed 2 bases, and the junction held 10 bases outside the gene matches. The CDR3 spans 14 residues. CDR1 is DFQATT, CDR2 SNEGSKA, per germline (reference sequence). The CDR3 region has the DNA TGCAGTGCCCCGGACAGGAAATTACCCTACGAGCAGTACTTC. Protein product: CSAPDRKLPYEQYF.

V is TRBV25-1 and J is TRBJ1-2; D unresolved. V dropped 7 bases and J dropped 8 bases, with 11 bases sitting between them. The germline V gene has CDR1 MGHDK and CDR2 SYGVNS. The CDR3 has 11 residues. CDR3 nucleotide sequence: TGTGCCAGCACAGGTGGCTGGGGCTACACCTTC. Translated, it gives CASTGGWGYTF.

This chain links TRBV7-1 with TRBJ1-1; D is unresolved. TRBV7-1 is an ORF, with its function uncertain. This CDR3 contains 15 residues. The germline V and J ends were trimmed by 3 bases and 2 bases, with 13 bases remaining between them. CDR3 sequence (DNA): TGTGCCAGCAGCTCGACTGGACGGATAAACACTGAAGCTTTCTTT. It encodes CASSSTGRINTEAFF.

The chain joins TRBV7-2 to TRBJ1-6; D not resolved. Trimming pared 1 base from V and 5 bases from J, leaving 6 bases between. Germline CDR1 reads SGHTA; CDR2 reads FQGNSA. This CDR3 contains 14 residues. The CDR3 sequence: CASSLVGHNSPLHF. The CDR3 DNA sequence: TGTGCCAGCAGCTTAGTTGGTCATAATTCACCCCTCCACTTT.

CDR3 nucleotide sequence: TGTGCCAGCAGTCTAACTTGGGACAGACTTAGCACAGATACGCAGTATTTT. As protein: CASSLTWDRLSTDTQYF. The J gene is TRBJ2-3, the V gene TRBV27; 7 nucleotides match TRBD1. V trimming: 5 bases; J trimming: 0 bases; junction bases outside the gene matches: 11. Germline CDR1 reads MNHEY; CDR2 reads SMNVEV (reference sequence). The CDR3 length is 17 residues.